This T cell receptor (beta chain) is drawn from a study of blood T cell repertoires in COVID-19. Germline V gives CDR1 SGHTA, CDR2 FQGNSA. The CDR3 is 17 residues long. V trimming: 0 bases; J trimming: 1 base; junction bases outside the gene matches: 5. Data came from immunoSEQ multiplex PCR; TCRdb stores just in-frame clones and leaves some out. The sample yields around 120,000 clones, roughly 80% seen once. The sequence came from a human donor in a cohort sampled during active COVID-19. This rearrangement joins TRBV7-2 to TRBJ2-3; 9 bases are a match to TRBD2. The sequencing input was peripheral blood. The CDR3 region is CASSLAGSGRGTDTQYF. CDR3 DNA sequence: TGTGCCAGCAGCTTAGCCGGTAGCGGGAGAGGCACAGATACGCAGTATTTT.